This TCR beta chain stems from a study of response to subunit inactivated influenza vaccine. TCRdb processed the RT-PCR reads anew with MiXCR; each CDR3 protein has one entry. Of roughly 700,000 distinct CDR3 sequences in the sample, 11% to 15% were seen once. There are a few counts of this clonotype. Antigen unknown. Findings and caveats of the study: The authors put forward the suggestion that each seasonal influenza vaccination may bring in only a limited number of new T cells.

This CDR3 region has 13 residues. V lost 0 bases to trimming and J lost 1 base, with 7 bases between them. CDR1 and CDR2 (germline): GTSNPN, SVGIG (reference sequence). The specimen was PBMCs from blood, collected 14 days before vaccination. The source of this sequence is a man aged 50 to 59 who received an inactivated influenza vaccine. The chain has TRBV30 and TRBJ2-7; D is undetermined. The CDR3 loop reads CAWSVSWSYEQYF. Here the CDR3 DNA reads TGTGCCTGGAGTGTAAGCTGGTCCTACGAGCAGTACTTC. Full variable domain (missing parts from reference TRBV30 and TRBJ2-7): SQTIHQWPATLVQPVGSPLSLECTVEGTSNPNLYWYRQAAGRGLQLLFYSVGIGQISSEVPQNLSASRPQDRQFILSSKKLLLSDSGFYLCAWSVSWSYEQYFGPGTRLTVT.